This TCR beta chain was captured in a study of T cells in Graves' hyperthyroidism and ophthalmopathy. Study as a whole: Sampling of peripheral blood happened at initial diagnosis, prior to any treatment. Whole-study findings and limits: In blood, most of the thyroid clonotypes expanded above 0.001 were also present.

Per the germline V gene, CDR1 is SNHLY and CDR2 is FYNNEI. The CDR3 loop spans 16 amino acids. After removal of 5 bases from V and 7 bases from J, the junction contained 7 bases not matched to a gene. TCR beta CDR3 sequences were amplified from RNA transcripts. First-round RT-PCR with HTBI primers amplified the TCR CDR3 region. From the multiplex PCR reads, TCRdb called clonotypes with MiXCR, one entry per CDR3 protein. The table includes 650,000 to 850,000 distinct CDR3 sequences, around 20% detected once. This clonotype has ten or more counts. What it binds is not known. At first hyperthyroidism diagnosis, before any ophthalmopathy symptoms, the blood sample was collected.

This chain links TRBV2 with TRBJ2-1; TRBD2 agrees at 14 bases. Material: blood. The receptor's source is a woman aged 45 to 65 with Graves' hyperthyroidism that later progressed to Graves' ophthalmopathy. In nucleotides, the CDR3 is TGTGCCAGCAGTCTACGGACTAGCGGGGGGCGGAATGAGCAGTTCTTC. Protein product: CASSLRTSGGRNEQFF.